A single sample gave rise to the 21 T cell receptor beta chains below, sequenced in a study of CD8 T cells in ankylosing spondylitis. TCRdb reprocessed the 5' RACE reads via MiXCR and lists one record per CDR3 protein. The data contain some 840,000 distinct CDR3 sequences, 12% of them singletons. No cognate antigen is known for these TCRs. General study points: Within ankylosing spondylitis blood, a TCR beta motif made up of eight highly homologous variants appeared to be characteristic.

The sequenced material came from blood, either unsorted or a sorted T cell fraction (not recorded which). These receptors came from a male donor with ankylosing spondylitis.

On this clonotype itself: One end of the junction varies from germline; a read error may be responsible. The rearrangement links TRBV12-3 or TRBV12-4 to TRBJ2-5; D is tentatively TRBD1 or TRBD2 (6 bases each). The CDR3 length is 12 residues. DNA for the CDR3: TGTGCCAGCAGTTTAGAGGGGGGCATTGGGGACTTC. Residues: CASSLEGGIGDF.

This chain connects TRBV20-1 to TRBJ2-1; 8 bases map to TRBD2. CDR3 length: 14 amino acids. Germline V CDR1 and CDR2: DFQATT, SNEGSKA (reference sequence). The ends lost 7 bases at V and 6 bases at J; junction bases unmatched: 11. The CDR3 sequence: CSGGSGVGPNEQFF. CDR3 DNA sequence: TGCAGTGGAGGTAGCGGGGTCGGTCCCAATGAGCAGTTCTTC.

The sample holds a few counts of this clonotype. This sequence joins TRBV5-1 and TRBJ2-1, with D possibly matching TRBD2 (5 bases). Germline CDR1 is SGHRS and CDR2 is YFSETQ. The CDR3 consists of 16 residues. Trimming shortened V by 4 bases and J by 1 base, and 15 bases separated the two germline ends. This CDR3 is CASSPRGDGSYNEQFF. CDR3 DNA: TGCGCCAGCAGCCCTCGGGGAGACGGATCCTACAATGAGCAGTTCTTC.

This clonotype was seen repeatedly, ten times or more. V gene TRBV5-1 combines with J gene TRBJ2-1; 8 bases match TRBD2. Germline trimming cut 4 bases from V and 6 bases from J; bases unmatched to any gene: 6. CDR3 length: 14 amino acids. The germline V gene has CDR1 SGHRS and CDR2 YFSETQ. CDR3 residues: CASSRWTSLNEQFF. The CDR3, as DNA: TGCGCCAGCAGCCGCTGGACTAGCCTCAATGAGCAGTTCTTC.

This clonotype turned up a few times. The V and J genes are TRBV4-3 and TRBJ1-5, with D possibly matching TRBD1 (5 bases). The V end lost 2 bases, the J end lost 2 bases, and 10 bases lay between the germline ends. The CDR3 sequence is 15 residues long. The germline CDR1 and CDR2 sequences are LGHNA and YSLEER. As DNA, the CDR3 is TGCGCCAGCAGCCAACGGGTGGGGGGCAATCAGCCCCAGCATTTT. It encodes CASSQRVGGNQPQHF.

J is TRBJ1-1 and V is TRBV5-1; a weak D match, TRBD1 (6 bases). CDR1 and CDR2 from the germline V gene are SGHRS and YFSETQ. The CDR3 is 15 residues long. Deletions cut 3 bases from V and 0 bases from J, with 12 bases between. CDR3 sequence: CASSWGGLMNTEAFF. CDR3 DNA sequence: TGCGCCAGCAGCTGGGGGGGGCTAATGAACACTGAAGCTTTCTTT.

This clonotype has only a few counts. CDR3 residues: CASSLGSAMSYNEQFF. CDR3 bases: TGTGCCAGCAGCTTAGGGTCGGCCATGTCCTACAATGAGCAGTTCTTC. V gene TRBV7-2 combines with J gene TRBJ2-1, with D unclear. Trimming removed 1 base from V and 1 base from J, with 11 bases in between. This CDR3 has 16 amino acids. The V gene's germline CDR1 is SGHTA and CDR2 FQGNSA.

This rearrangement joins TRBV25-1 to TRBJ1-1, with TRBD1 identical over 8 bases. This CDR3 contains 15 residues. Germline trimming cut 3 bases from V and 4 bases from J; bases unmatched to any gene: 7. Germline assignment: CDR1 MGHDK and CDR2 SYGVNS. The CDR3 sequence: CASSEPGQGFTEAFF. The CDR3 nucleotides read TGTGCCAGCAGTGAGCCAGGACAGGGATTCACTGAAGCTTTCTTT.

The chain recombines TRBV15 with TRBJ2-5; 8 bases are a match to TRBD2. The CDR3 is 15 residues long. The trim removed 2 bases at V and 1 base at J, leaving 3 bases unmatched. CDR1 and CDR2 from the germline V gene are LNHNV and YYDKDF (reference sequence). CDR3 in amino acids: CATSRPGTSQETQYF. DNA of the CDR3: TGTGCCACCAGCAGACCTGGGACTAGCCAAGAGACCCAGTACTTC. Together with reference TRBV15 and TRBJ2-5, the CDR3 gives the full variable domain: DAMVIQNPRYQVTQFGKPVTLSCSQTLNHNVMYWYQQKSSQAPKLLFHYYDKDFNNEADTPDNFQSRRPNTSFCFLDIRSPGLGDTAMYLCATSRPGTSQETQYFGPGTRLLVL.

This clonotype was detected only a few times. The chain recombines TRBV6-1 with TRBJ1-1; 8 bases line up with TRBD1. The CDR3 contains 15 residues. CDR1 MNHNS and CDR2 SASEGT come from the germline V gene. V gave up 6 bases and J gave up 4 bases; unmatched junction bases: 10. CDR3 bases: TGTGCCAGCAGCGGGAACAGGGGGAGAATCACTGAAGCTTTCTTT. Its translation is CASSGNRGRITEAFF.

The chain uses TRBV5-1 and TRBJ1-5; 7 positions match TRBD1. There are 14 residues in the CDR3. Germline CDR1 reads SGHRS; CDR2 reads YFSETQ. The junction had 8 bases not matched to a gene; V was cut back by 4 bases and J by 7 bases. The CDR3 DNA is TGCGCCAGCAGCCTGACAGGGACCGACCAGCCCCAGCATTTT. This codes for CASSLTGTDQPQHF.

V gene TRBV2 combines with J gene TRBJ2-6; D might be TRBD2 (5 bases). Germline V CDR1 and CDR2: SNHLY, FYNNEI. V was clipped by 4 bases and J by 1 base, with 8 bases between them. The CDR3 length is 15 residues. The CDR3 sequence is CASSVGRSGANVLTF. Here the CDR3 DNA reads TGTGCCAGCAGTGTAGGGAGATCTGGGGCCAACGTCCTGACTTTC.

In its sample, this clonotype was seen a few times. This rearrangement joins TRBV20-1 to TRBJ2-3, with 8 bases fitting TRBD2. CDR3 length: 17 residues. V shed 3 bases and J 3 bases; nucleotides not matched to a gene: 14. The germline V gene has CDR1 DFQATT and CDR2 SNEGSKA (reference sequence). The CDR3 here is CSARDTGTRRGTDTQYF. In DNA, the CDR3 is TGCAGTGCTAGGGACACCGGGACTAGGCGAGGGACAGATACGCAGTATTTT.

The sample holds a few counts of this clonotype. Written as DNA, the CDR3 is TGCGCCAGCAGCCGTGGCATCGGGGGGCACAATGAGCAGTTCTTC. As protein: CASSRGIGGHNEQFF. This rearrangement joins TRBV4-3 to TRBJ2-1, with D tentatively TRBD2 (7 bases). This CDR3 has 15 residues. Germline lookup yields CDR1 LGHNA and CDR2 YSLEER. Trimming removed 4 bases from V and 5 bases from J, with 15 bases in between.

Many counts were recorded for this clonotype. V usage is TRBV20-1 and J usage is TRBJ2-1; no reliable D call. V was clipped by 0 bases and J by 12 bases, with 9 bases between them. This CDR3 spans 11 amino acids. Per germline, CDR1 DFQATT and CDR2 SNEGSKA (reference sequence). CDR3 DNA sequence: TGCAGTGCTAGAGAACTATGGTTGCAGTTCTTC. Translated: CSARELWLQFF.

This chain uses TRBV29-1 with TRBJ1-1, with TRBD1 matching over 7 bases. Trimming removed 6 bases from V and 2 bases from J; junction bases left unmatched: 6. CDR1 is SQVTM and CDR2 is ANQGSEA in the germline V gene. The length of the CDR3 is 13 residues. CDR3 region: CSVNRGFNTEAFF. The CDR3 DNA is TGCAGCGTCAACAGGGGATTTAACACTGAAGCTTTCTTT.

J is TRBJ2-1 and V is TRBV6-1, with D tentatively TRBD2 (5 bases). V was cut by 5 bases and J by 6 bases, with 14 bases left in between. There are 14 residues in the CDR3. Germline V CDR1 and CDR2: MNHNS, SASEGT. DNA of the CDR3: TGTGCCAGCAGTCCCGGACTGACGGGCAATGAGCAGTTCTTC. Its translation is CASSPGLTGNEQFF.

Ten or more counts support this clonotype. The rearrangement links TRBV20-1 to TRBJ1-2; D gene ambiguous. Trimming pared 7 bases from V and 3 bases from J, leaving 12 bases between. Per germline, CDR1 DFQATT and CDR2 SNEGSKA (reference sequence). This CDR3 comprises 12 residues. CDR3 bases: TGCAGTGTTCCCCGTAGGGACTATGGCTACACCTTC. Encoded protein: CSVPRRDYGYTF.

The CDR3 loop is CASRRQGDGGYTF. CDR3 nucleotide sequence: TGTGCCAGCAGGCGACAGGGCGACGGTGGCTACACCTTC. The chain has TRBV6-4 and TRBJ1-2, with TRBD1 matching 7 bases. J was trimmed by 7 bases and V by 6 bases; bases with no gene match: 8. There are 13 residues in the CDR3. CDR1 is MRHNA and CDR2 is SNTAGT in the germline V gene.

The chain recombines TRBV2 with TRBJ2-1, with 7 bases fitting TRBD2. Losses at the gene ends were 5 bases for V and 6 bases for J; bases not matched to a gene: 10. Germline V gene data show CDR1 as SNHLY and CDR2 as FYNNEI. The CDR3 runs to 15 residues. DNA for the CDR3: TGTGCCAGCAGTCGCGCGGGGGTGGGGGTCAATGAGCAGTTCTTC. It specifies CASSRAGVGVNEQFF.

Here the CDR3 DNA reads TGTGCCAGCAGCTTAGGAAGGTGGACAGGTGATAACTATGGCTACACCTTC. Encoded protein: CASSLGRWTGDNYGYTF. The chain links TRBV7-2 to TRBJ1-2, with 7 bases fitting TRBD1. CDR1 and CDR2 from the germline V gene are SGHTA and FQGNSA. With 1 base clipped from V and 1 base from J, the junction kept 9 bases outside the gene matches. This CDR3 is built from 17 residues.